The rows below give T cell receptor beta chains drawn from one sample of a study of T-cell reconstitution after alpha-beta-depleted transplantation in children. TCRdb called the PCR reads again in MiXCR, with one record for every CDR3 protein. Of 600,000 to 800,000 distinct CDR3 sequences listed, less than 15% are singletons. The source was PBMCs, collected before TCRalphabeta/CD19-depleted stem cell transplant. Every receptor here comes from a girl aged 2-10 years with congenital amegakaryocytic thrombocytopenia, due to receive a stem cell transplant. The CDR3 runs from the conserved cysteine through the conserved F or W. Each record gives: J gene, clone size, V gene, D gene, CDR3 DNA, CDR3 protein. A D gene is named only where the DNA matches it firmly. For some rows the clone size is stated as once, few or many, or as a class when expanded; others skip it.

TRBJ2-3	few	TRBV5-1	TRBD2	TGCGCCAGCAGCGCACTAGCGGGAGGTCGGCCAGATACGCAGTATTTT	CASSALAGGRPDTQYF
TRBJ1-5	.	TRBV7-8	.	TGTGCCAGCAGCTTTAACAGGGCAAGCAATCAGCCCCAGCATTTT	CASSFNRASNQPQHF
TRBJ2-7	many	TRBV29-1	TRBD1	TGCAGCGTTGATTTCGGGACAGGGACCTACGAGCAGTACTTC	CSVDFGTGTYEQYF
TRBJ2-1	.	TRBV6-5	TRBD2	TGTGCCAGCAGCTACCTAGCGGGGCTACACAATGAGCAGTTCTTC	CASSYLAGLHNEQFF
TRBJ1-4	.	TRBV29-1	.	TGCAGCGCCCGCATTGCAACTAATGAAAAACTGTTTTTT	CSARIATNEKLFF
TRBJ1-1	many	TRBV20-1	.	TGCAGTGCCCCGAGGTTAATCGGCGTGGTTTTGACTGAAGCTTTCTTT	CSAPRLIGVVLTEAFF
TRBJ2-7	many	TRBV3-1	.	TGTGCCAGCAGCCAAGGGGGACGCGAGCAGTACTTC	CASSQGGREQYF
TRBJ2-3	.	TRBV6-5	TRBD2	TGTGCCAGCAGTTCTCATTCTCTAGCGGGAGCGGATACGCAGTATTTT	CASSSHSLAGADTQYF
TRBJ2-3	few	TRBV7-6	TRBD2	TGTGCCAGCAGCGACGCCCGAGGACTAGCCCGCGATACGCAGTATTTT	CASSDARGLARDTQYF
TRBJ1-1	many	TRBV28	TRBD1	TGTGCCAGCAGTCCCCCCCACAGGGGATTAGGAACTGAAGCTTTCTTT	CASSPPHRGLGTEAFF
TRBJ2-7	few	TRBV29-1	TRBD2	TGCAGCGTTGAATCGGGCCGGGAGGACGAGCAGTACTTC	CSVESGREDEQYF
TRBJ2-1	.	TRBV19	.	TGTGCCAGTAGTAAGAACTCCGGGGGTTACAATGAGCAGTTCTTC	CASSKNSGGYNEQFF
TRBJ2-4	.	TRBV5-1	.	TGCGCCAGCAGCCCCGGAGGTACTTCCAAAAACATTCAGTACTTC	CASSPGGTSKNIQYF
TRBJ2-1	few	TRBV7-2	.	TGTGCCAGCAGCCCTCCCGGACCCCGTGACAATGAGCAGTTCTTC	CASSPPGPRDNEQFF
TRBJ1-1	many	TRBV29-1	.	TGCAGCGTTTTGGAGACTGAAGCTTTCTTT	CSVLETEAFF
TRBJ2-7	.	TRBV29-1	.	TGCAGCGTTCGACCGGCTAGCAACGAGCAGTACTTC	CSVRPASNEQYF
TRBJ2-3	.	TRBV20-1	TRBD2	TGCAGTGCTAGTCGGGCGGGAGTCACAGATACGCAGTATTTT	CSASRAGVTDTQYF
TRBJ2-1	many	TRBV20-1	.	TGCAGTGCTAGGGAAGGGCACAATGAGCAGTTCTTC	CSAREGHNEQFF
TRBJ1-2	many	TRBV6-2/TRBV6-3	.	TGTGCCAGCAGTCCCGTAAGTCGGTATGGCTACACCTTC	CASSPVSRYGYTF
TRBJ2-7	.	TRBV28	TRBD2	TGTGCCAGCAGCCAGGGGCTAGCGGGCTTCGGGAGCTCCTACGAGCAGTACTTC	CASSQGLAGFGSSYEQYF